This T cell receptor (beta chain) was retrieved from a study of OX40 agonist ivuxolimab in advanced cancers. Study details: Patients assigned to dose escalation were diagnosed with hepatocellular carcinoma, melanoma, renal cell or head and neck cancer. Subjects had a mean age of about 65 years, with a range of about 20 to 85; 82.7% were male. The study's findings and limits: Blood T cells, both CD4+ and CD8+, expanded clonally by week 6 at 0.1 to 3.0 mg/kg.

Individuals having autoimmune disease history or systemic immunosuppression were not enrolled. This CDR3 has 14 amino acids. V lost 1 base and J 2 bases, leaving 9 bases between the germline ends. Germline V CDR1 and CDR2: MDHEN, SYDVKM. Turning to this clone: Antigen: not known.

Clones were read by immunoSEQ multiplex PCR, and TCRdb kept only the in-frame ones, dropping some. The sample has more than 50,000 clones, 79% seen once. The receptor was derived from an adult with an advanced solid tumor such as melanoma, head and neck, liver or kidney cancer. The sample consisted of CD4+ or CD8+ T cells sorted from blood, taken in a trial of the OX40 agonist ivuxolimab. V and J are TRBV28 and TRBJ2-7; maybe TRBD1 (5 bases). The CDR3 sequence is CASSLYQGAYEQYF. DNA of the CDR3: TGTGCCAGCAGTTTATATCAGGGTGCCTACGAGCAGTACTTC.